Each of the 6 T cell receptor beta chains below was sequenced from the same sample in a study of T cell responses to AZD1222 COVID-19 vaccine. Method: immunoSEQ multiplex PCR; TCRdb's copy keeps in-frame clones and lacks some. The table shows fewer than 200,000 clones, with 90% occurring only once. The sequenced sample was peripheral blood, obtained on day 0 of AZD1222 vaccination. The source of these receptors is an adult in good health.

The V call is TRBV28, the J call TRBJ1-1; TRBD1 matches at 12 bases. The CDR3 spans 15 residues. Trimming took 7 bases from V and 6 from J; bases not matched to a gene: 9. CDR1 is MDHEN, CDR2 SYDVKM, per germline. The CDR3 DNA is TGTGCCAGCATCCAAGGAGGGACAGGGGGCTCTGAAGCTTTCTTT. Translation gives CASIQGGTGGSEAFF.

The chain combines TRBV9 with TRBJ2-1, with a possible D match to TRBD2 (5 bases). V was clipped by 0 bases and J by 10 bases, with 8 bases between them. Per germline, CDR1 SGDLS and CDR2 YYNGEE. The CDR3 is made up of 12 amino acids. The CDR3 DNA follows: TGTGCCAGCAGCGTAGTAGAGGGAGAGCAGTTCTTC. It translates to CASSVVEGEQFF. Together with reference TRBV9 and TRBJ2-1, the CDR3 gives the full variable domain: DSGVTQTPKHLITATGQRVTLRCSPRSGDLSVYWYQQSLDQGLQFLIQYYNGEERAKGNILERFSAQQFPDLHSELNLSSLELGDSALYFCASSVVEGEQFFGPGTRLTVL.

The V gene is TRBV28, the J gene TRBJ2-7, with no clear D. With 1 base removed from V and 2 bases from J, the gap between germline ends came to 9 bases. This CDR3 is 14 amino acids long. The germline V gene has CDR1 MDHEN and CDR2 SYDVKM. The CDR3 DNA reads as TGTGCCAGCAGTTTATACCGGGTACCCTACGAGCAGTACTTC. It is translated as CASSLYRVPYEQYF.

The CDR3 DNA reads as TGTGCCAGCAGCTTGCCAGGGCGGATAGGAAACACCATATATTTT. Its protein is CASSLPGRIGNTIYF. The rearrangement joins TRBV5-5 to TRBJ1-3; D possibly corresponds to TRBD1 (5 bases). The CDR3 extends over 15 amino acids. The V end was cut by 1 base, the J end by 4 bases, with 12 bases between. Germline CDR1 is SGHKS and CDR2 is YYEKEE (reference sequence).

The gene calls are TRBV2 and TRBJ2-3; a possible D gene is TRBD2 (5 bases). This CDR3 has 15 amino acids. The V end lost 6 bases, the J end lost 0 bases, and 13 bases lay between the germline ends. Looked up from germline, CDR1 is SNHLY and CDR2 is FYNNEI. CDR3 loop: CASRDRGLSTDTQYF. For the CDR3, the DNA is TGTGCCAGCAGGGACCGAGGACTGAGCACAGATACGCAGTATTTT.

The chain employs TRBV7-2 and TRBJ2-7; 8 nucleotides match TRBD1. CDR3 size: 16 residues. The junction had 13 bases not matched to a gene; V was cut back by 3 bases and J by 6 bases. The germline CDR1 and CDR2 sequences are SGHTA and FQGNSA. The CDR3 sequence: CASSFVGARGQSEQYF. The CDR3 DNA reads as TGTGCCAGCAGCTTTGTTGGCGCCAGGGGGCAGAGCGAGCAGTACTTC.